This T cell receptor (beta chain) was identified in a study of beta chain features in type 1 diabetes. Regarding this clone: Its antigen is not identified.

The CDR3 loop spans 16 amino acids. Germline V lookup: CDR1 SGHNT, CDR2 YYREEE (reference sequence). V dropped 0 bases and J dropped 0 bases, with 9 bases sitting between them. Of the isolated RNA, all was reverse transcribed, and so the sequenced material was expressed TCRB transcripts. Only in-frame clones appear in the TCRdb table, and some are missing; sequencing was by immunoSEQ multiplex PCR. Of a few hundred thousand clones in the sample, more than 9.5% were seen once. Study-wide results and caveats: All four CD4+ subsets from Type 1 diabetes patients carried moderately but significantly shorter TCRB CDR3s. There were fewer insertions and more deletions at the VDJ junctions of type 1 diabetes patients.

The sample taken for sequencing was naive CD4+ T cells from blood. The source is a woman aged 25 to 39 in good health. The V gene is TRBV5-4, the J gene TRBJ2-2; possibly TRBD1 for D (6 bases). This CDR3 reads CASSLETGANTGELFF. The CDR3 DNA reads as TGTGCCAGCAGCTTGGAGACAGGAGCGAACACCGGGGAGCTGTTTTTT.